These 9 T cell receptor beta chains originate from one sample sequenced in a study of vaccination effects on CD4 cells after COVID-19. These receptors have no known antigen. Repertoires were generated with immunoSEQ multiplex PCR, while TCRdb's copy carries only in-frame clones and drops some. Of 22,000 or so clones in the sample, about four fifths were seen once. In the ViraFEST assay, antigen-specific CD4+ clonotypes were identified by expansion after peptide-pool stimulation. Isolation of CD4+ T cells took place after less than 12 days of culture. PCR-confirmed SARS-CoV-2 infection occurred in the person between March and December 2020. Sequencing used CD4+ T cells from PBMCs cultured with a peptide pool, obtained before COVID-19 vaccination. The receptors shown here come from a human donor who had a prior SARS-CoV-2 infection.

The V call is TRBV2, the J call TRBJ1-2; D unclear. The V gene's germline CDR1 is SNHLY and CDR2 FYNNEI. V lost 1 base and J lost 6, with 6 bases in between. The CDR3 contains 12 residues. DNA of the CDR3: TGTGCCAGCAGTGAAGGACCCAATGGCTACACCTTC. This gives the protein CASSEGPNGYTF.

The V call is TRBV27, the J call TRBJ2-1; 11 positions agree with TRBD2. Germline V gene lookup returns CDR1 MNHEY and CDR2 SMNVEV (reference sequence). V gave up 9 bases and J gave up 5 bases; unmatched junction bases: 6. The CDR3 covers 14 residues. The CDR3 sequence is CASQLAGVDNEQFF. CDR3 sequence (DNA): TGTGCCAGTCAACTAGCGGGAGTCGACAATGAGCAGTTCTTC.

The chain has TRBV3-1 (or the pseudogene TRBV3-2) and TRBJ2-3; D is perhaps TRBD1 or TRBD2 (6 bases each). V lost 6 bases and J 0 bases, leaving 10 bases between the germline ends. Germline CDR1 and CDR2: LGHDT and YNNKEL (reference sequence). The CDR3 is made up of 14 amino acids. CDR3 nucleotides: TGTGCCAGCAGGAAGGGGGGAAGCACAGATACGCAGTATTTT. Protein product: CASRKGGSTDTQYF.

This rearrangement joins TRBV24-1 to TRBJ2-3, with 12 bases identical to TRBD2. The ends lost 9 bases at V and 4 bases at J; junction bases unmatched: 4. The CDR3 runs to 14 residues. Per the germline V gene, CDR1 is KGHDR and CDR2 is SFDVKD. The CDR3 reads CATATSGSPDTQYF. The DNA of the CDR3 is TGTGCCACCGCGACTAGCGGGAGCCCAGATACGCAGTATTTT.

V is TRBV20-1 and J is TRBJ2-1; TRBD2 matches 8 bases. V lost 3 bases to trimming and J lost 8 bases; unmatched junction nucleotides: 3. In germline, CDR1 is DFQATT, CDR2 SNEGSKA (reference sequence). This CDR3 spans 12 amino acids. This chain's CDR3 is CSASSGIDEQFF. The CDR3, as DNA: TGCAGTGCTAGTAGCGGGATCGATGAGCAGTTCTTC.

The CDR3 DNA is TGTGCCAGCAGCTTACTCGGTCTAGCGGGGATCACAGATACGCAGTATTTT. Protein: CASSLLGLAGITDTQYF. The rearrangement uses TRBV7-3 and TRBJ2-3; 9 bases line up with TRBD2. The CDR3 has 17 amino acids. CDR1 SGHTA and CDR2 FQGTGA come from the germline V gene. The V gene end was trimmed by 2 bases and the J gene end by 2 bases; junction bases not matched to a gene: 8.

The rearrangement links TRBV15 to TRBJ1-6; 7 bases are shared with TRBD1. V shed 1 base, J shed 9 bases, and the junction held 0 bases outside the gene matches. The CDR3 totals 13 residues. Germline V lookup: CDR1 LNHNV, CDR2 YYDKDF (reference sequence). The CDR3 spells CATSRGQGSPLHF. In nucleotides, the CDR3 is TGTGCCACCAGCAGAGGACAGGGTTCACCCCTCCACTTT. Full variable domain (missing parts from reference TRBV15 and TRBJ1-6): DAMVIQNPRYQVTQFGKPVTLSCSQTLNHNVMYWYQQKSSQAPKLLFHYYDKDFNNEADTPDNFQSRRPNTSFCFLDIRSPGLGDTAMYLCATSRGQGSPLHFGNGTRLTVT.

The chain couples TRBV7-9 to TRBJ2-5, with D possibly TRBD1 on 5 matching bases. The V and J ends lost 3 bases and 5 bases respectively, with 10 bases between them. Looked up from germline, CDR1 is SEHNR and CDR2 is FQNEAQ (reference sequence). The CDR3 covers 13 residues. The CDR3 here is CASSLAGPETQYF. CDR3 sequence (DNA): TGTGCCAGCAGCTTGGCAGGGCCGGAGACCCAGTACTTC.

V gene TRBV3-1 (or the pseudogene TRBV3-2) combines with J gene TRBJ2-7; D is ambiguous. The CDR3 extends over 15 amino acids. V lost 2 bases, J lost 1 base, and 12 bases lay in between. From germline, CDR1 is LGHDT and CDR2 YNNKEL (reference sequence). CDR3 amino acids: CASSQLPLPSYEQYF. CDR3 nucleotide sequence: TGTGCCAGCAGCCAATTGCCCCTCCCTTCCTACGAGCAGTACTTC.